Below are 10 T cell receptor beta chains sequenced from a single sample in a study of shared clonotypes between healthy human individuals. Some clones are missing from TCRdb's copy, which holds only in-frame ones; the method was immunoSEQ multiplex PCR. The repertoire holds around 1.9 million clones, with about 93% as singletons. Naive CD8 cells comprised CD45RO-negative, CCR7-positively selected cells, excluding terminally differentiated effector memory CD45RA+ cells. The sequenced sample was naive CD8+ T cells from PBMCs. Source of these receptors: a man aged 18 to 29 in good health. Some clones in this sample may be carry-over from other donors' samples.

This clone appeared a single time. The J gene is TRBJ2-6, the V gene TRBV28; D is uncertain. The germline V gene encodes CDR1 MDHEN and CDR2 SYDVKM. This CDR3 is built from 16 residues. Trimming removed 3 bases from V and 0 bases from J, with 9 bases in between. The CDR3 loop is CASSFLISSGANVLTF. The DNA of the CDR3 is TGTGCCAGCAGTTTCCTTATAAGCTCTGGGGCCAACGTCCTGACTTTC.

This chain connects TRBV27 to TRBJ1-2, with 7 bases lining up with TRBD1. Germline V CDR1 and CDR2: MNHEY, SMNVEV (reference sequence). Unmatched junction bases numbered 8, after V lost 9 bases and J lost 1 base. CDR3 length: 14 residues. This chain's CDR3 is CASSDRIFNYGYTF. The CDR3 DNA sequence: TGTGCCAGTTCGGACAGGATCTTTAACTATGGCTACACCTTC.

The V call is TRBV29-1, the J call TRBJ2-7; TRBD1 aligns across 9 bases. After removal of 4 bases from V and 3 bases from J, the junction contained 1 base not matched to a gene. Germline CDR1 SQVTM, CDR2 ANQGSEA. The CDR3 consists of 12 residues. CDR3 coding DNA: TGCAGCGTTGGACAGGGGGGCTACGAGCAGTACTTC. This sequence encodes CSVGQGGYEQYF.

The chain couples TRBV29-1 to TRBJ2-1; 14 bases map to TRBD2. There are 18 residues in the CDR3. Germline V gives CDR1 SQVTM, CDR2 ANQGSEA. V lost 6 bases and J lost 1; bases outside the gene matches: 11. The CDR3 nucleotides are TGCAGCGTGGGAGGGACTAGCGGGAGTAAACGTTCCTACAATGAGCAGTTCTTC. Its translation: CSVGGTSGSKRSYNEQFF.

The chain carries TRBV7-9 and TRBJ1-1, with 9 bases identical to TRBD1. Trimming at V came to 5 bases and at J to 2 bases, leaving 3 bases not matched to a gene. Germline V CDR1 and CDR2: SEHNR, FQNEAQ (reference sequence). The CDR3 sequence is 14 residues long. DNA for the CDR3: TGTGCCAGCAGCCCAACAGGGGGCAACACTGAAGCTTTCTTT. This codes for CASSPTGGNTEAFF.

Details on this clone: Other nucleotide sequences in the sample specify the same CDR3. The chain links TRBV29-1 to TRBJ2-7; 10 positions match TRBD2. Germline V gene data show CDR1 as SQVTM and CDR2 as ANQGSEA. V shed 1 base, J shed 0 bases, and the junction held 0 bases outside the gene matches. The CDR3 is 14 residues long. Here the CDR3 DNA reads TGCAGCGTTGAAGCTAGCGGGAGCTCCTACGAGCAGTACTTC. Its protein product is CSVEASGSSYEQYF.

The chain employs TRBV7-9 and TRBJ2-7; 11 bases map to TRBD2. The CDR3 is 15 amino acids. The V gene end was trimmed by 7 bases and the J gene end by 2 bases; junction bases not matched to a gene: 7. Germline V gene data show CDR1 as SEHNR and CDR2 as FQNEAQ (reference sequence). The DNA for the CDR3 is TGTGCCAGCACTTATAGCGGGAGGGCCGCCTACGAGCAGTACTTC. This translates into CASTYSGRAAYEQYF. Full variable domain (outside the CDR3, taken from reference TRBV7-9 and TRBJ2-7): DTGVSQNPRHKITKRGQNVTFRCDPISEHNRLYWYRQTLGQGPEFLTYFQNEAQLEKSRLLSDRFSAERPKGSFSTLEIQRTEQGDSAMYLCASTYSGRAAYEQYFGPGTRLTVT.

V and J are TRBV28 and TRBJ1-2; unclear D gene. The length of the CDR3 is 14 residues. Trimming removed 6 bases at V and 0 bases at J, with 11 bases between. Germline V gene sequence: CDR1 MDHEN, CDR2 SYDVKM. The CDR3 bases are TGTGCCAGCAGCTGGGTACAGCCTAACTATGGCTACACCTTC. Translated: CASSWVQPNYGYTF.

The chain combines TRBV19 with TRBJ1-1, with a tentative D call TRBD1 (5 bases). CDR3 length: 14 amino acids. V was cut by 7 bases and J by 2 bases, with 14 bases left in between. Germline V gives CDR1 LNHDA, CDR2 SQIVND (reference sequence). CDR3 bases: TGTGCCAGTAATGGTCCAGGGAGAAACACTGAAGCTTTCTTT. It translates to CASNGPGRNTEAFF.

This chain joins TRBV29-1 and TRBJ2-7; D gene unclear. Between the trimmed V and J ends, which lost 7 bases and 3 bases, there was a span of 10 bases. Germline lookup yields CDR1 SQVTM and CDR2 ANQGSEA. The CDR3 spans 11 residues. The CDR3 here is CSARVNYEQYF. The CDR3 region has the DNA TGCAGCGCCCGGGTCAACTACGAGCAGTACTTC.